Presented here are 30 T cell receptor beta chains from one specimen sequenced in a study of blood T cell repertoires in COVID-19. Measured with immunoSEQ multiplex PCR; TCRdb has only the in-frame clones, and not every one. The data hold under 55,000 clones, with around 92% observed a single time. Sequenced material: peripheral blood. All receptors come from a human donor in a cohort sampled during active COVID-19.

This sequence joins TRBV7-2 and TRBJ1-4; D may be TRBD1 (5 bases). CDR3 length: 14 residues. Per the germline V gene, CDR1 is SGHTA and CDR2 is FQGNSA. The V gene lost 5 bases and the J gene lost 7 bases, with 14 bases spanning the gap. The CDR3 here is CASSLEGRSEKLFF. The CDR3 nucleotides are TGTGCCAGCAGCCTGGAGGGACGGTCTGAAAAACTGTTTTTT.

V gene TRBV24-1 combines with J gene TRBJ2-2, with D possibly TRBD2 on 6 matching bases. Between the trimmed V and J ends, which lost 5 bases and 1 base, there was a span of 13 bases. Germline V CDR1 and CDR2: KGHDR, SFDVKD. This CDR3 is 16 amino acids long. The CDR3: CATSVAGPLNTGELFF. The DNA for the CDR3 is TGTGCCACCAGTGTTGCGGGACCTCTGAACACCGGGGAGCTGTTTTTT.

The chain recombines TRBV7-2 with TRBJ2-2; 8 nucleotides align to TRBD1. The V and J ends lost 0 bases and 4 bases, in that order; junction bases with no gene match: 1. Germline V gene lookup returns CDR1 SGHTA and CDR2 FQGNSA. The CDR3 length is 15 residues. The CDR3 reads CASSLATGGTGELFF. In DNA, the CDR3 is TGTGCCAGCAGCTTAGCAACAGGGGGCACCGGGGAGCTGTTTTTT. Looking up the rest from reference TRBV7-2 and TRBJ2-2 gives the full variable domain: GAGVSQSPSNKVTEKGKDVELRCDPISGHTALYWYRQSLGQGLEFLIYFQGNSAPDKSGLPSDRFSAERTGGSVSTLTIQRTQQEDSAVYLCASSLATGGTGELFFGEGSRLTVL.

The V call is TRBV2, the J call TRBJ2-1; 13 bases map to TRBD2. J was trimmed by 7 bases and V by 7 bases; bases with no gene match: 13. The V gene's germline CDR1 is SNHLY and CDR2 FYNNEI. This CDR3 has 17 residues. Here the CDR3 reads CASKTSGGAAGRNEQFF. The CDR3, as DNA: TGTGCCAGCAAAACTAGCGGGGGGGCCGCCGGGAGGAATGAGCAGTTCTTC.

The rearrangement joins TRBV5-4 to TRBJ1-1, with D unclear. The CDR3 has 13 residues. From germline, CDR1 is SGHNT and CDR2 YYREEE (reference sequence). V shed 1 base and J shed 1 base, with 5 bases lying between them. CDR3 protein: CASSLFSNTEAFF. CDR3 sequence (DNA): TGTGCCAGCAGCTTGTTCTCGAACACTGAAGCTTTCTTT.

This clone showed up just once. This rearrangement joins TRBV6-2 or TRBV6-3 to TRBJ2-1, with 7 bases matching TRBD1. J gave up 0 bases and V 4 bases, and 9 bases lay outside the gene matches. Per germline, CDR1 MNHEY and CDR2 SVGEGT. This CDR3 has 17 amino acids. CDR3 in amino acids: CASSSTGDQSSYNEQFF. In DNA form, the CDR3 reads TGTGCCAGCAGTTCTACAGGGGATCAAAGCTCCTACAATGAGCAGTTCTTC.

The rearrangement links TRBV7-9 to TRBJ2-7; D is ambiguous. The V and J ends lost 5 bases and 2 bases respectively, with 7 bases between them. CDR1 and CDR2 (germline): SEHNR, FQNEAQ (reference sequence). This CDR3 contains 12 residues. In DNA form, the CDR3 reads TGTGCCAGCAGCCCTCCAGCCTACGAGCAGTACTTC. It specifies CASSPPAYEQYF.

The chain combines TRBV30 with TRBJ1-4, with TRBD1 matching 11 bases. Germline-derived CDR1 and CDR2 are GTSNPN and SVGIG (reference sequence). CDR3 length equals 16 residues. V gave up 3 bases and J gave up 8 bases; unmatched junction bases: 11. In DNA form, the CDR3 reads TGTGCCTGGAGCCCCGGACAGGGGGCCGGAGTGGAAAAACTGTTTTTT. Its translation is CAWSPGQGAGVEKLFF.

The chain employs TRBV27 and TRBJ1-3; D remains ambiguous. CDR1 is MNHEY and CDR2 is SMNVEV in the germline V gene (reference sequence). The CDR3 contains 15 residues. Trimming pared 8 bases from V and 0 bases from J, leaving 14 bases between. CDR3 loop: CASQQLPLSGNTIYF. CDR3 in DNA: TGTGCCAGCCAACAGTTACCTCTCTCTGGAAACACCATATATTTT.

The V gene is TRBV19, the J gene TRBJ1-5; the D gene is possibly TRBD1 (6 bases). Germline lookup yields CDR1 LNHDA and CDR2 SQIVND (reference sequence). The CDR3 runs to 15 residues. V was shortened by 8 bases and J by 2 bases, with 16 bases between the two germline ends. This CDR3 is CASRWGRGGNQPQHF. For the CDR3, the DNA is TGTGCCAGTCGTTGGGGGAGGGGGGGCAATCAGCCCCAGCATTTT.

This clone has only one observation. The chain combines TRBV5-6 with TRBJ2-5; possibly TRBD2 for D (5 bases). Germline CDR1 is SGHDT and CDR2 is YYEEEE. The V gene lost 0 bases and the J gene lost 1 base, with 7 bases spanning the gap. This CDR3 spans 14 amino acids. The CDR3 sequence is CASSLAGVQETQYF. The CDR3 DNA follows: TGTGCCAGCAGCTTGGCCGGGGTCCAAGAGACCCAGTACTTC. The full variable domain, with the rest looked up from reference TRBV5-6 and TRBJ2-5, is DAGVTQSPTHLIKTRGQQVTLRCSPKSGHDTVSWYQQALGQGPQFIFQYYEEEERQRGNFPDRFSGHQFPNYSSELNVNALLLGDSALYLCASSLAGVQETQYFGPGTRLLVL.

This clone occurred a few times. The chain combines TRBV5-4 with TRBJ1-6; D is perhaps TRBD1 (6 bases). This CDR3 contains 15 residues. V was pared by 4 bases and J by 7 bases, with 15 bases between. Germline V gene sequence: CDR1 SGHNT, CDR2 YYREEE (reference sequence). For the CDR3, the DNA is TGTGCCAGCAGCCTAGACAGGTCTTCAAATTCACCCCTCCACTTT. Protein product: CASSLDRSSNSPLHF.

The V and J genes are TRBV9 and TRBJ2-1; 10 positions match TRBD2. Germline V gene data show CDR1 as SGDLS and CDR2 as YYNGEE. CDR3 length: 15 amino acids. Trimming cost V 0 bases and J 9 bases; bases outside gene matches: 6. The CDR3 here is CASSVEASGSVEQFF. CDR3 in DNA: TGTGCCAGCAGCGTAGAGGCTAGCGGGAGTGTTGAGCAGTTCTTC.

The chain combines TRBV21-1 with TRBJ2-7; the table names TRBD2, a call not compared with the DNA. TRBV21-1 is a known pseudogene. The length of the CDR3 is 14 residues. The CDR3 bases are TGTGCCAGCACCCACCCTAGCGGGAGTTACGAGCAGTACTTC. It specifies CASTHPSGSYEQYF.

This chain connects TRBV4-3 to TRBJ1-4; D not resolved. The CDR3 is 14 amino acids. Trimming shortened V by 0 bases and J by 8 bases, and 10 bases separated the two germline ends. Per germline, CDR1 LGHNA and CDR2 YSLEER. The CDR3 region is CASSQDRDSEKLFF. CDR3 nucleotides: TGCGCCAGCAGCCAAGATCGCGACTCCGAAAAACTGTTTTTT.

The chain has TRBV6-6 and TRBJ1-3; 8 positions agree with TRBD1. This CDR3 spans 16 amino acids. V lost 2 bases, J lost 4 bases, and 7 bases stayed unmatched. Germline V CDR1 and CDR2: MNHNY, SVGAGI (reference sequence). The CDR3 nucleotides read TGTGCCAGCAGTTACCGTGGACAGGGCCCCGGAAACACCATATATTTT. Protein product: CASSYRGQGPGNTIYF.

The chain has TRBV5-4 and TRBJ1-1; 8 bases map to TRBD1. The germline V gene encodes CDR1 SGHNT and CDR2 YYREEE (reference sequence). The CDR3 is 16 amino acids. V lost 2 bases to trimming and J lost 7 bases; unmatched junction nucleotides: 13. CDR3 nucleotide sequence: TGTGCCAGCAGCTTTAAGATCGGGACAGGAGGGGTTGAAGCTTTCTTT. This encodes CASSFKIGTGGVEAFF.

The genes are TRBV11-3 and TRBJ2-7; the D gene is possibly TRBD1 (5 bases). V was shortened by 5 bases and J by 3 bases, with 11 bases between the two germline ends. The CDR3 sequence is 13 residues long. Germline V gene data show CDR1 as SGHNT and CDR2 as YENEEA. The CDR3 loop is CASSQDNSYEQYF. Written as DNA, the CDR3 is TGTGCCAGCAGCCAGGACAATAGCTACGAGCAGTACTTC.

The chain uses TRBV25-1 and TRBJ1-2, with 9 bases that match TRBD1. The trim removed 6 bases at V and 3 bases at J, leaving 14 bases unmatched. The CDR3 runs to 17 residues. Germline values: CDR1 MGHDK, CDR2 SYGVNS. CDR3 DNA: TGTGCCAGCAGCCAAACCGGAACGGGACAGGGTGACTATGGCTACACCTTC. It specifies CASSQTGTGQGDYGYTF.

V usage is TRBV29-1 and J usage is TRBJ2-7; TRBD1 is a possible D gene (5 bases). This CDR3 has 13 residues. From germline, CDR1 is SQVTM and CDR2 ANQGSEA. V was trimmed by 4 bases and J by 5 bases, leaving 15 bases between them. The CDR3 is CSVVGRVQDEQYF. In DNA form, the CDR3 reads TGCAGCGTTGTGGGCAGGGTGCAGGACGAGCAGTACTTC.

The chain couples TRBV6-6 to TRBJ2-7, with D hard to call. Germline V CDR1 and CDR2: MNHNY, SVGAGI (reference sequence). The CDR3 has 14 amino acids. V dropped 1 base and J dropped 4 bases, with 11 bases sitting between them. This CDR3 reads CASSYLAIQYEQYF. The CDR3 DNA reads as TGTGCCAGCAGTTACTTGGCGATACAGTACGAGCAGTACTTC.

The DNA of the CDR3 is TGCGCCAGCAGCGTTGGAGCAGCCAACGTCCTGACTTTC. As protein: CASSVGAANVLTF. The rearrangement joins TRBV5-1 to TRBJ2-6; D remains ambiguous. Germline assignment: CDR1 SGHRS and CDR2 YFSETQ. V gave up 4 bases and J gave up 7 bases, with 9 bases separating them. The CDR3 totals 13 residues.

The rearrangement joins TRBV7-2 to TRBJ1-1; D gene unclear. Germline values: CDR1 SGHTA, CDR2 FQGNSA. Trimming stripped 5 bases from V and 4 bases from J, with 17 bases between. CDR3 size: 15 residues. The CDR3 reads CASSLLLETTTEAFF. As DNA, the CDR3 is TGTGCCAGCAGCCTCCTGTTGGAGACTACCACTGAAGCTTTCTTT.

The J gene is TRBJ2-2, the V gene TRBV7-9; D perhaps matches TRBD1 (6 bases). Looked up from germline, CDR1 is SEHNR and CDR2 is FQNEAQ (reference sequence). Trimming left V 4 bases short and J 6 bases short, with 15 bases between. The CDR3 is 15 amino acids. The chain's CDR3 is CASSSRDTPPGELFF. CDR3 DNA: TGTGCCAGCAGCTCCCGGGACACTCCGCCCGGGGAGCTGTTTTTT.

This CDR3 is CATSRGHGNQPQHF. The CDR3 region has the DNA TGTGCCACCAGCAGGGGGCATGGCAATCAGCCCCAGCATTTT. The chain combines TRBV15 with TRBJ1-5, with TRBD1 as a possible D gene (5 bases). V was shortened by 3 bases and J by 2 bases, with 8 bases between the two germline ends. This CDR3 comprises 14 residues. The germline V gene has CDR1 LNHNV and CDR2 YYDKDF (reference sequence).

The CDR3 is CASSQDRDHRTGEQYF. The CDR3 bases are TGCGCCAGCAGCCAAGATAGAGACCACCGAACGGGGGAGCAGTACTTC. V and J are TRBV4-3 and TRBJ2-7, with D possibly matching TRBD2 (5 bases). Trimming cost V 0 bases and J 7 bases, with 19 bases left between them. The length of the CDR3 is 16 residues. Germline V CDR1 and CDR2: LGHNA, YSLEER.

V gene TRBV2 combines with J gene TRBJ2-3; a possible D gene is TRBD1 (6 bases). V was cut by 9 bases and J by 0 bases, with 22 bases left in between. From germline, CDR1 is SNHLY and CDR2 FYNNEI. The CDR3 is 17 amino acids. Written as DNA, the CDR3 is TGTGCCAGTCAACAGGGTGGAACTCTAAGGAGCACAGATACGCAGTATTTT. Protein: CASQQGGTLRSTDTQYF.

Comments on this clone: The sample holds other DNA sequences that translate to the same CDR3. The chain joins TRBV18 to TRBJ1-1; D may be TRBD1 (6 bases). The germline V gene encodes CDR1 KGHSH and CDR2 LQKENI. There are 14 residues in the CDR3. V was pared by 4 bases and J by 1 base, with 10 bases between. CDR3 residues: CASSRDRKNTEAFF. The CDR3, as DNA: TGTGCCAGCTCACGAGACAGGAAGAACACTGAAGCTTTCTTT. The full variable domain, in which reference TRBV18 and TRBJ1-1 provide the parts outside the CDR3, is NAGVMQNPRHLVRRRGQEARLRCSPMKGHSHVYWYRQLPEEGLKFMVYLQKENIIDESGMPKERFSAEFPKEGPSILRIQQVVRGDSAAYFCASSRDRKNTEAFFGQGTRLTVV.

The CDR3 loop is CASSGADIRAFF. The CDR3 nucleotides are TGTGCCAGCAGTGGAGCAGACATAAGAGCTTTCTTT. The chain recombines TRBV6-1 with TRBJ1-1; D not resolved. The V gene lost 4 bases and the J gene lost 10 bases, with 13 bases spanning the gap. The CDR3 is 12 amino acids. Per the germline V gene, CDR1 is MNHNS and CDR2 is SASEGT.

The chain is built from TRBV9 and TRBJ2-1; 9 bases are a match to TRBD2. This CDR3 is 15 amino acids long. Germline V gene data show CDR1 as SGDLS and CDR2 as YYNGEE. Unmatched junction bases numbered 2, after V lost 2 bases and J lost 2 bases. CDR3 loop: CASSVGTSPYNEQFF. DNA for the CDR3: TGTGCCAGCAGCGTCGGGACTAGCCCCTACAATGAGCAGTTCTTC. Full variable domain (outside the CDR3, taken from reference TRBV9 and TRBJ2-1): DSGVTQTPKHLITATGQRVTLRCSPRSGDLSVYWYQQSLDQGLQFLIQYYNGEERAKGNILERFSAQQFPDLHSELNLSSLELGDSALYFCASSVGTSPYNEQFFGPGTRLTVL.